This entry lists 32 T cell receptor beta chains sequenced from one sample in a study of T cells in tuberculosis. Repertoires were generated with immunoSEQ multiplex PCR, while TCRdb's copy carries only in-frame clones and drops some. The sample contains roughly 60,000 clones, approximately 81% of which appear only once. Thawed, overnight-rested PBMC were stained with GMM-loaded CD1B tetramer, viability dye and anti-CD3, then sorted. The lipid loaded on the CD1B tetramers was C32 glucose monomycolate from Rhodococcus equi. The sample taken for sequencing was CD1b-GMM tetramer-negative cells sorted from PBMCs. Source of these receptors: an adult woman with latent tuberculosis.

The rearrangement joins TRBV11-3 to TRBJ2-1; D remains unclear. Germline CDR1 reads SGHNT; CDR2 reads YENEEA. The CDR3 is 15 residues long. V lost 4 bases to trimming and J lost 2 bases, with 12 bases between them. CDR3 residues: CASSSNSYTYNEQFF. The CDR3 nucleotides are TGTGCCAGCAGCTCCAACAGCTACACCTACAATGAGCAGTTCTTC.

V and J are TRBV6-1 and TRBJ1-6; TRBD1 matches 9 bases. From germline, CDR1 is MNHNS and CDR2 SASEGT. The J segment lost 10 bases and the V segment lost 6 bases, leaving 7 bases of the junction unmatched. The CDR3 has 14 residues. In DNA, the CDR3 is TGTGCCAGCAGCGGCGGACAGGGGAGATCACCCCTCCACTTT. This encodes CASSGGQGRSPLHF.

The V call is TRBV11-3, the J call TRBJ2-3; possibly TRBD1 for D (6 bases). The germline CDR1 and CDR2 sequences are SGHNT and YENEEA. CDR3 length: 15 amino acids. Trimming stripped 2 bases from V and 4 bases from J, with 13 bases between. The CDR3 spells CASSLSGGRADTQYF. As DNA, the CDR3 is TGTGCCAGCAGCTTATCTGGGGGCAGGGCAGATACGCAGTATTTT.

This clone was seen a handful of times. The chain joins TRBV6-6 to TRBJ1-5, with TRBD1 matching over 7 bases. Trimming took 4 bases from V and 6 from J; bases not matched to a gene: 6. This CDR3 has 14 residues. Germline CDR1 is MNHNY and CDR2 is SVGAGI (reference sequence). CDR3 sequence reads: CASSSQGSVQPQHF. The CDR3 DNA is TGTGCCAGCAGTTCACAGGGGTCGGTTCAGCCCCAGCATTTT.

The rearrangement joins TRBV5-8 to TRBJ2-1, with TRBD2 as a possible D gene (6 bases). The germline CDR1 and CDR2 sequences are SGHTS and YDEGEE. The CDR3 is 12 residues long. V lost 4 bases and J lost 8, with 10 bases in between. CDR3 nucleotides: TGTGCCAGCAGCACCCGACTAGATGAGCAGTTCTTC. Protein sequence: CASSTRLDEQFF. The full variable domain, rest sourced from reference TRBV5-8 and TRBJ2-1, is EAGVTQSPTHLIKTRGQQATLRCSPISGHTSVYWYQQALGLGLQFLLWYDEGEERNRGNFPPRFSGRQFPNYSSELNVNALELEDSALYLCASSTRLDEQFFGPGTRLTVL.

This clone has more than one count but fewer than ten. The V and J genes are TRBV19 and TRBJ2-7, with TRBD2 matching 10 bases. The germline V gene has CDR1 LNHDA and CDR2 SQIVND (reference sequence). After removal of 6 bases from V and 2 bases from J, the junction contained 4 bases not matched to a gene. This CDR3 region has 14 residues. The CDR3 spells CASSSAGGPYEQYF. In DNA form, the CDR3 reads TGTGCCAGTAGCTCAGCGGGAGGGCCCTACGAGCAGTACTTC.

This clone was observed a few times. Other DNA sequences in this sample translate to the same CDR3. The chain combines TRBV6-1 with TRBJ1-6; D is unclear. There are 16 residues in the CDR3. Germline lookup yields CDR1 MNHNS and CDR2 SASEGT. V gave up 3 bases and J gave up 0 bases, with 9 bases separating them. The CDR3 here is CASSDPQVSYNSPLHF. The CDR3 nucleotides read TGTGCCAGCAGTGACCCGCAGGTCTCCTATAATTCACCCCTCCACTTT.

This clone occurred a few times. The chain is built from TRBV4-1 and TRBJ2-7; possible D gene TRBD2, 6 bases. The CDR3 spans 15 residues. Trimming took off 0 bases at V and 4 bases at J, with 13 bases between the two ends. Germline V gene data show CDR1 as MGHRA and CDR2 as YSYEKL. The CDR3: CASSQDFAGRYEQYF. The CDR3, as DNA: TGCGCCAGCAGCCAAGATTTTGCAGGGAGGTACGAGCAGTACTTC.

V is TRBV6-1 and J is TRBJ2-1; TRBD2 matches at 7 bases. The CDR3 length is 14 residues. Trimming took 0 bases from V and 8 from J; bases not matched to a gene: 4. CDR1 and CDR2 (germline): MNHNS, SASEGT. This CDR3 is CASSEAGGPDEQFF. The CDR3 nucleotides read TGTGCCAGCAGTGAAGCGGGAGGGCCGGATGAGCAGTTCTTC.

The J gene is TRBJ2-7, the V gene TRBV19; D may be TRBD1 (6 bases). This CDR3 is built from 11 residues. Germline V lookup: CDR1 LNHDA, CDR2 SQIVND (reference sequence). Here the CDR3 DNA reads TGTGCGGCAGGGGAATGGTACGAGCAGTACTTC. Translation gives CAAGEWYEQYF.

The chain carries TRBV19 and TRBJ1-1, with 8 bases fitting TRBD1. Per the germline V gene, CDR1 is LNHDA and CDR2 is SQIVND (reference sequence). The CDR3 covers 13 residues. The junction had 4 bases not matched to a gene; V was cut back by 5 bases and J by 5 bases. The DNA for the CDR3 is TGTGCCAGTAGTGCGACAGGGGAGACTGAAGCTTTCTTT. It specifies CASSATGETEAFF.

The chain uses TRBV6-5 and TRBJ1-3; the D gene is possibly TRBD1 (6 bases). V lost 5 bases and J lost 6, with 17 bases in between. The CDR3 is 15 residues long. CDR1 is MNHEY, CDR2 SVGAGI, per germline. CDR3 region: CASSPLGAGANTIYF. The CDR3 DNA is TGTGCCAGCAGTCCTCTGGGGGCAGGGGCAAACACCATATATTTT.

There are a few counts of this clone. The chain recombines TRBV5-5 with TRBJ1-6; TRBD1 is a possible D gene (5 bases). The CDR3 extends over 16 amino acids. Between the trimmed V and J ends, which lost 0 bases and 3 bases, there was a span of 10 bases. The germline gives CDR1 SGHKS, CDR2 YYEKEE (reference sequence). The chain's CDR3 is CASSLVTGYYNSPLHF. Here the CDR3 DNA reads TGTGCCAGCAGCTTGGTTACAGGCTACTATAATTCACCCCTCCACTTT.

The chain uses TRBV19 and TRBJ2-1, with 12 bases matching TRBD2. The length of the CDR3 is 15 residues. CDR1 LNHDA and CDR2 SQIVND come from the germline V gene (reference sequence). J gave up 8 bases and V 3 bases, and 5 bases lay outside the gene matches. The CDR3 DNA is TGTGCCAGTAGTATTAGACTAGCGGGAGCCGATGAGCAGTTCTTC. This sequence encodes CASSIRLAGADEQFF.

The genes are TRBV27 and TRBJ1-3; 8 nucleotides align to TRBD1. The CDR3 contains 14 residues. In germline, CDR1 is MNHEY, CDR2 SMNVEV (reference sequence). V lost 5 bases and J lost 4; bases outside the gene matches: 4. This CDR3 reads CASSLQGVGNTIYF. CDR3 DNA sequence: TGTGCCAGCAGTCTACAGGGGGTAGGAAACACCATATATTTT.

This chain joins TRBV12-5 and TRBJ2-1, with 10 bases identical to TRBD2. The J segment lost 7 bases and the V segment lost 4 bases, leaving 4 bases of the junction unmatched. CDR3 length: 14 amino acids. Germline V CDR1 and CDR2: LGHNT, FRNRAP. As DNA, the CDR3 is TGTGCTAGTGGTTCAGGACTAGCGGCGAATGAGCAGTTCTTC. Protein sequence: CASGSGLAANEQFF.

This clone has only a few counts. The chain is built from TRBV6-1 and TRBJ1-1, with D perhaps matching TRBD1 (5 bases). The CDR3 has 12 amino acids. V gave up 7 bases and J gave up 3 bases, with 9 bases separating them. Germline V lookup: CDR1 MNHNS, CDR2 SASEGT. CDR3 region: CASNDRYTEAFF. As DNA, the CDR3 is TGTGCCAGCAATGACAGATACACTGAAGCTTTCTTT.

This chain joins TRBV6-1 and TRBJ2-7, with TRBD2 matching over 11 bases. This CDR3 comprises 13 residues. The trim removed 7 bases at V and 3 bases at J, leaving 2 bases unmatched. CDR1 is MNHNS, CDR2 SASEGT, per germline. CDR3 in amino acids: CASITSGSYEQYF. The CDR3 region has the DNA TGTGCCAGCATTACTAGCGGGAGCTACGAGCAGTACTTC.

The chain combines TRBV29-1 with TRBJ2-1; the D gene is possibly TRBD2 (6 bases). Germline V gives CDR1 SQVTM, CDR2 ANQGSEA. Deletions cut 3 bases from V and 10 bases from J, with 10 bases between. This CDR3 contains 11 residues. DNA of the CDR3: TGCAGCGTTGAGCCCCTAGCGGAGCAGTTCTTC. Residues: CSVEPLAEQFF.

J is TRBJ2-1 and V is TRBV4-3; D may be TRBD2 (7 bases). Trimming stripped 4 bases from V and 8 bases from J, with 15 bases between. The CDR3 spans 14 residues. Germline CDR1 reads LGHNA; CDR2 reads YSLEER. CDR3 protein: CASSLGGGRDEQFF. The CDR3 region has the DNA TGCGCCAGCAGCCTAGGGGGGGGGAGGGATGAGCAGTTCTTC.

The rearrangement joins TRBV5-1 to TRBJ2-1; 7 bases fit TRBD1. V shed 0 bases and J 10 bases; nucleotides not matched to a gene: 7. This CDR3 spans 14 amino acids. Per germline, CDR1 SGHRS and CDR2 YFSETQ. CDR3 amino acids: CASSLGDRVLEQFF. The CDR3 DNA follows: TGCGCCAGCAGCTTGGGAGACAGGGTTTTGGAGCAGTTCTTC.

V is TRBV2 and J is TRBJ2-3; TRBD2 is a possible D gene (7 bases). V lost 4 bases to trimming and J lost 2 bases, with 16 bases between them. The CDR3 loop spans 16 amino acids. Looked up from germline, CDR1 is SNHLY and CDR2 is FYNNEI. The CDR3 region is CASSGAGRGPTDTQYF. As DNA, the CDR3 is TGTGCCAGCAGTGGGGCGGGGCGGGGGCCCACAGATACGCAGTATTTT.

The rearrangement uses TRBV28 and TRBJ2-3; a possible D gene is TRBD2 (5 bases). Trimming shortened V by 2 bases and J by 6 bases, and 24 bases separated the two germline ends. Germline V gene sequence: CDR1 MDHEN, CDR2 SYDVKM. CDR3 length: 18 amino acids. The CDR3 sequence is CASSLNQVSAGRRDTQYF. CDR3 bases: TGTGCCAGCAGTTTAAATCAGGTGTCTGCGGGCCGCAGGGATACGCAGTATTTT.

This clone was seen a few times. The V gene is TRBV28, the J gene TRBJ2-7, with D tentatively TRBD2 (6 bases). The V end lost 2 bases, the J end lost 2 bases, and 10 bases lay between the germline ends. The length of the CDR3 is 14 residues. CDR1 and CDR2 from the germline V gene are MDHEN and SYDVKM. CDR3 loop: CASSLGGSAYEQYF. CDR3 coding DNA: TGTGCCAGCAGTTTAGGGGGGTCGGCCTACGAGCAGTACTTC.

This sequence joins TRBV7-9 and TRBJ1-1; possibly TRBD1 for D (5 bases). V was trimmed by 7 bases and J by 1 base, leaving 19 bases between them. The germline V gene has CDR1 SEHNR and CDR2 FQNEAQ (reference sequence). The CDR3 is 16 amino acids. The CDR3 DNA reads as TGTGCCAGCACCCATTCCGGTGGCGGGGCGAACACTGAAGCTTTCTTT. It encodes CASTHSGGGANTEAFF.

The CDR3 nucleotides read TGCGCCAGCAGCTTTAAGGGAGGGGGTAATGAAAAACTGTTTTTT. It yields the protein CASSFKGGGNEKLFF. The V and J genes are TRBV5-1 and TRBJ1-4; D is possibly TRBD1 (6 bases). The CDR3 loop spans 15 amino acids. Trimming took 2 bases from V and 4 from J, leaving 12 bases between them. Looked up from germline, CDR1 is SGHRS and CDR2 is YFSETQ.

The chain uses TRBV6-6 and TRBJ2-3, with TRBD1 identical over 12 bases. This CDR3 has 16 residues. V lost 4 bases and J lost 3; bases outside the gene matches: 5. In germline, CDR1 is MNHNY, CDR2 SVGAGI (reference sequence). This CDR3 reads CASSWGDRGQTDTQYF. CDR3 bases: TGTGCCAGCAGTTGGGGGGACAGGGGGCAGACAGATACGCAGTATTTT.

The V and J genes are TRBV7-2 and TRBJ2-2; TRBD2 matches 8 bases. CDR3 length: 16 amino acids. With 0 bases clipped from V and 1 base from J, the junction kept 1 base outside the gene matches. Looked up from germline, CDR1 is SGHTA and CDR2 is FQGNSA. DNA of the CDR3: TGTGCCAGCAGCTTAGCGCTAGCGGGGAACACCGGGGAGCTGTTTTTT. Translating gives CASSLALAGNTGELFF.

This rearrangement joins TRBV6-4 to TRBJ2-7, with D possibly being TRBD1 (5 bases). CDR3 length: 12 amino acids. CDR1 is MRHNA, CDR2 SNTAGT, per germline. Trimming left V 6 bases short and J 3 bases short, with 9 bases between. The CDR3 is CASRRQIYEQYF. CDR3 DNA: TGTGCCAGCAGGAGACAGATCTACGAGCAGTACTTC.

The chain employs TRBV19 and TRBJ2-2, with a tentative D call TRBD2 (5 bases). Trimming left V 7 bases short and J 2 bases short, with 17 bases between. Germline V gene lookup returns CDR1 LNHDA and CDR2 SQIVND (reference sequence). The CDR3 consists of 16 residues. The CDR3 DNA sequence: TGTGCCAGTAAAAAGGAAGCGGTCCTCAACACCGGGGAGCTGTTTTTT. Translated, it gives CASKKEAVLNTGELFF.

This CDR3 reads CASAPDGGRAQEQYF. The CDR3 coding sequence is TGTGCCAGCGCCCCTGACGGCGGGAGGGCCCAAGAGCAGTACTTC. The chain carries TRBV27 and TRBJ2-7; TRBD2 aligns across 9 bases. Losses at the gene ends were 8 bases for V and 7 bases for J; bases not matched to a gene: 15. The CDR3 length is 15 residues. The V gene's germline CDR1 is MNHEY and CDR2 SMNVEV (reference sequence).

Only one count was recorded for this clone. At one end the junction does not follow the germline gene, possibly because of a read error. The same CDR3 also results from other DNA sequences found in this sample. The J gene is TRBJ1-6, the V gene TRBV6-1; D is perhaps TRBD1 (5 bases). This CDR3 has 13 residues. Germline assignment: CDR1 MNHNS and CDR2 SASEGT. The CDR3: CASRQTYNSPLHF. The DNA for the CDR3 is TGTGCCAGCCGACAGACCTATAATTCACCCCTCCACTTC.